This TCR beta chain was observed in a study of blood T cell repertoires in COVID-19. In the authors' workflow: Counts of nucleated cells, estimated from reference gene primer amplification, were obtained. TCRdb keeps only in-frame clones here, not all; method: immunoSEQ multiplex PCR. V, J and clone size are taken as reported in that table, and D and trimming were inferred from the DNA itself. The sample holds about 94,000 clones, 87% seen once. CDR1 is MDHEN and CDR2 is SYDVKM in the germline V gene. V lost 3 bases to trimming and J lost 0 bases; unmatched junction nucleotides: 7. The CDR3 runs to 17 residues.

Sequences were obtained from peripheral blood. The source of this sequence is a human donor with acute or convalescent COVID-19. The donor label of this sample is uncertain. The gene calls are TRBV28 and TRBJ1-1, with 10 bases matching TRBD1. The CDR3 is CASSFRDRGRVNTEAFF. In nucleotides, the CDR3 is TGTGCCAGCAGTTTCCGGGACAGGGGAAGGGTGAACACTGAAGCTTTCTTT.